A selection of T cell receptor beta chains follows, all from one sample in a study of cytomegalovirus exposure and HLA in healthy donors. Produced via immunoSEQ multiplex PCR; TCRdb's table is partial and in-frame only. Seen here are about 300,000 clones, 75% to 90% observed once, and the top ten hold approximately 4.3%. Sequenced sample: PBMCs. The receptors were gathered from a man in his forties in good health and CMV-seropositive. Both conserved end residues are part of each CDR3. Each record gives: J gene, V gene, CDR3 protein.

J gene: TRBJ2-1; V gene: TRBV4-3; CDR3 protein: CASSQYSYNEQFF
J gene: TRBJ1-5; V gene: TRBV7-9; CDR3 protein: CASSPGGATNQPQHF
J gene: TRBJ2-5; V gene: TRBV7-3; CDR3 protein: CASSLDAGNQETQYF
J gene: TRBJ2-3; V gene: TRBV7-2; CDR3 protein: CASSPWTSQDTQYF
J gene: TRBJ2-4; V gene: TRBV5-5; CDR3 protein: CASSPTSGVAKNIQYF
J gene: TRBJ1-5; V gene: TRBV6-4; CDR3 protein: CASSATGANQPQHF
J gene: TRBJ1-1; V gene: TRBV18; CDR3 protein: CASSPPEGGNTEAFF
J gene: TRBJ2-1; V gene: TRBV9; CDR3 protein: CASSVDRGEQFF
J gene: TRBJ2-4; V gene: TRBV2; CDR3 protein: CASSEEQGAGSKNIQYF
J gene: TRBJ2-5; V gene: TRBV27; CDR3 protein: CASSTLTGQETQYF
J gene: TRBJ1-3; V gene: TRBV6-1; CDR3 protein: CASRQLRQTGNTIYF
J gene: TRBJ2-7; V gene: TRBV2; CDR3 protein: CASSVGSPPGEQYF
J gene: TRBJ2-2; V gene: TRBV21-1; CDR3 protein: CASSKGEQNTGELFF
J gene: TRBJ2-7; V gene: TRBV19; CDR3 protein: CASSSRQASSYEQYF
J gene: TRBJ2-7; V gene: TRBV7-2; CDR3 protein: CASSRDRGLREQYF
J gene: TRBJ2-5; V gene: TRBV5-1; CDR3 protein: CASSLGTSGSSETQYF
J gene: TRBJ2-3; V gene: TRBV7-8; CDR3 protein: CASSLAGPSGRRRDTQYF
J gene: TRBJ2-1; V gene: TRBV5-4; CDR3 protein: CASSRDFQNYNEQFF
J gene: TRBJ1-5; V gene: TRBV19; CDR3 protein: CASSAGQGGQPQHF
J gene: TRBJ2-7; V gene: TRBV19; CDR3 protein: CASSIGLAAYEQYF
J gene: TRBJ2-1; V gene: TRBV5-4; CDR3 protein: CASSLALAGGKYNEQFF
J gene: TRBJ2-2; V gene: TRBV5-4; CDR3 protein: CASSLAGGYTGELFF
J gene: TRBJ2-1; V gene: TRBV7-6; CDR3 protein: CASSGRLAGGRNEQFF
J gene: TRBJ1-2; V gene: TRBV4-2; CDR3 protein: CASSQVQTKNGYTF
J gene: TRBJ1-1; V gene: TRBV9; CDR3 protein: CASSSGPGDESGTEAFF
J gene: TRBJ2-5; V gene: TRBV28; CDR3 protein: CASSSLRTSGRYLTQYF
J gene: TRBJ2-3; V gene: TRBV15; CDR3 protein: CATSSPDKTDTQYF
J gene: TRBJ1-5; V gene: TRBV6-5; CDR3 protein: CASGSNQPQHF
J gene: TRBJ1-6; V gene: TRBV7-9; CDR3 protein: CASSLTAVNSPLHF
J gene: TRBJ1-4; V gene: TRBV5-1; CDR3 protein: CASSLGQVDEKLFF
J gene: TRBJ2-7; V gene: TRBV7-6; CDR3 protein: CASSLGGSGDEQYF
J gene: TRBJ2-7; V gene: TRBV11-2; CDR3 protein: CASSYPTFTYEQYF
J gene: TRBJ1-4; V gene: TRBV5-4; CDR3 protein: CASSLGAGLLATNEKLFF
J gene: TRBJ1-2; V gene: TRBV9; CDR3 protein: CASSVQGGANQDYGYTF
J gene: TRBJ2-7; V gene: TRBV27; CDR3 protein: CASSLSSGSSYEQYF
J gene: TRBJ2-1; V gene: TRBV5-1; CDR3 protein: CASSSSPGSYNEQFF
J gene: TRBJ2-5; V gene: TRBV5-4; CDR3 protein: CATGLAGGVETQYF
J gene: TRBJ2-6; V gene: TRBV28; CDR3 protein: CASSFQGRGSGANVLTF
J gene: TRBJ1-4; V gene: TRBV27; CDR3 protein: CASSPGEIREKLFF
J gene: TRBJ2-2; V gene: TRBV25-1; CDR3 protein: CASSEIKGARAGELFF
J gene: TRBJ2-5; V gene: TRBV27; CDR3 protein: CASSLVQGWETQYF
J gene: TRBJ2-7; V gene: TRBV5-6; CDR3 protein: CASSWTSGAQEQYF
J gene: TRBJ2-5; V gene: TRBV2; CDR3 protein: CAIGLAGETQYF
J gene: TRBJ2-2; V gene: TRBV7-7; CDR3 protein: CASSLASLAGVGELFF
J gene: TRBJ1-3; V gene: TRBV19; CDR3 protein: CASSIPGSGNTIYF
J gene: TRBJ2-1; V gene: TRBV28; CDR3 protein: CASRNPRNEQFF
J gene: TRBJ1-5; V gene: TRBV5-6; CDR3 protein: CASSFRATQGRSSNQPQHF
J gene: TRBJ1-1; V gene: TRBV5-1; CDR3 protein: CASSFKPGGYTEAFF
J gene: TRBJ1-2; V gene: TRBV4-3; CDR3 protein: CASSHLGTVKPYTF
J gene: TRBJ2-1; V gene: TRBV6-5; CDR3 protein: CASKVLAGSPNEQFF
J gene: TRBJ2-2; V gene: TRBV6-6; CDR3 protein: CASSSKLTAGELFF
J gene: TRBJ2-1; V gene: TRBV30; CDR3 protein: CACLLRGSSYNEQFF
J gene: TRBJ1-1; V gene: TRBV29-1; CDR3 protein: CSVSRIGGRHMNTEAFF
J gene: TRBJ1-2; V gene: TRBV7-9; CDR3 protein: CASSDRYSGGYGYTF
J gene: TRBJ2-7; V gene: TRBV2; CDR3 protein: CASRTGTVYVQYF